The rows below give T cell receptor beta chains drawn from one sample of a study of T-cell reconstitution after alpha-beta-depleted transplantation in children. In TCRdb, the PCR reads were re-called with MiXCR into one record per CDR3 protein. The profile shows around 400,000 distinct CDR3 sequences, just over 20% of them singletons. Source: PBMCs from the stem cell graft donor, taken from the stem cell graft. These receptors all stem from a human donor who donated a stem cell graft to a child with acute myeloid leukemia. The CDR3 runs from the conserved cysteine through the conserved F or W. Each record gives: J gene, V gene, clone size, D gene, CDR3 DNA, CDR3 protein. A D gene is named only where the DNA matches it firmly. For some rows the clone size is stated as once, few or many, or as a class when expanded; others skip it.

TRBJ2-7	TRBV12-3/TRBV12-4	few	TRBD2	TGTGCCAGCAGTCCCGCGGGGACTAGCGGGAGGGCCGAGCAGTACTTC	CASSPAGTSGRAEQYF
TRBJ2-3	TRBV12-3/TRBV12-4	.	TRBD2	TGTGCCAGCAGGGGGAGGGGACTCCCCACAGATACGCAGTATTTT	CASRGRGLPTDTQYF
TRBJ2-5	TRBV29-1	.	.	TGCAGCGTTGGGGGTCTAGTGGGAGAGACCCAGTACTTC	CSVGGLVGETQYF
TRBJ2-7	TRBV29-1	many	TRBD2	TGCAGCGCCGGGGTAGCGGGCGGTGAGCAGTACTTC	CSAGVAGGEQYF
TRBJ2-7	TRBV30	.	TRBD2	TGTGCCTGGAGCCTTCGTCTGGGACTAGCGGGAGAAAGGTACGAGCAGTACTTC	CAWSLRLGLAGERYEQYF
TRBJ1-1	TRBV20-1	few	TRBD1	TGCAGTGCTAAGACAGGGGGCGAAACTGAAGCTTTCTTT	CSAKTGGETEAFF
TRBJ2-7	TRBV28	.	.	TGTGCCAGCAGTTTGCGGGTGGGGATAGGCTACGAGCAGTACTTC	CASSLRVGIGYEQYF
TRBJ1-2	TRBV7-2	once	.	TGTGCCAGCAGCTTAGACGGAACCTACTATGGCTACACCTTC	CASSLDGTYYGYTF
TRBJ1-2	TRBV7-2	.	.	TGTGCCAGCTCCCGAGGGGGGCCCTATGGCTACACCTTC	CASSRGGPYGYTF
TRBJ2-5	TRBV7-9	.	.	TGTGCCAGCAGCTCCCCCGGGAAGGGTGAGCGGGAGACCCAGTACTTC	CASSSPGKGERETQYF
TRBJ2-5	TRBV29-1	few	TRBD2	TGCAGCGTTGAAGGGGAGAGCGGGAGGCTCAAGCGGACCCAGTACTTC	CSVEGESGRLKRTQYF
TRBJ2-3	TRBV20-1	many	.	TGCAGTGCTAGAAACCAGGGAACAGATACGCAGTATTTT	CSARNQGTDTQYF
TRBJ2-7	TRBV29-1	many	TRBD1	TGCAGCGCGCGACAGGGAAGGGCCTACGAGCAGTACTTC	CSARQGRAYEQYF
TRBJ1-5	TRBV24-1	few	.	TGTGCCACCAGTGAGACCGGGGGCGGCAATCAGCCCCAGCATTTT	CATSETGGGNQPQHF
TRBJ1-2	TRBV5-1	.	.	TGCGCCAGCAGCTTGGAGTACAGGGATTACTATGGCTACACCTTC	CASSLEYRDYYGYTF
TRBJ1-1	TRBV4-1	.	.	TGCGCCAGCAGCCAAGGCCAGGGCGAAGGGACTGAAGCTTTCTTT	CASSQGQGEGTEAFF
TRBJ2-5	TRBV11-2	once	.	TGTGCCAGCAGCTTAGAGAGGGGCCTGGAGACCCAGTACTTC	CASSLERGLETQYF
TRBJ2-7	TRBV18	.	TRBD2	TGTGCCAGCTCACCACCCCTAGCGGGAGTTGAGCAGTACTTC	CASSPPLAGVEQYF
TRBJ2-1	TRBV7-9	many	TRBD1	TGTGCCAGCAGCATTGACAGGGGCAATGAGCAGTTCTTC	CASSIDRGNEQFF
TRBJ2-6	TRBV29-1	many	.	TGCAGCGTTGCTGGGTCTGGGGCCAACGTCCTGACTTTC	CSVAGSGANVLTF
TRBJ2-7	TRBV7-6	.	TRBD2	TGTGCCAGCAGTCTGACTAGCGGGAGGGTACACGAGCAGTACTTC	CASSLTSGRVHEQYF
TRBJ2-3	TRBV7-3	.	.	TGTGCCAGCAGCTCCGTGGGGGGCACAGATACGCAGTATTTT	CASSSVGGTDTQYF
TRBJ2-4	TRBV29-1	few	.	TGCAGAGCGACTAACAGGGTAACCAAAAACATTCAGTACTTC	CRATNRVTKNIQYF
TRBJ1-2	TRBV20-1	many	.	TGCAGTGCTAGAGATAGTGACGGACGGATGGGATATGGCTACACCTTC	CSARDSDGRMGYGYTF
TRBJ2-7	TRBV10-3	.	TRBD2	TGTGCCATCAGTGAGGGAAGGCTAGCGGGACAATCGAGATCCTACGAGCAGTACTTC	CAISEGRLAGQSRSYEQYF
TRBJ1-4	TRBV27	.	TRBD1	TGTGCCAGCAGACGCGATGACAGGGGTTTTAATGAAAAACTGTTTTTT	CASRRDDRGFNEKLFF
TRBJ2-3	TRBV12-3/TRBV12-4	.	TRBD1	TGTGCCAGCAGTCCTGGACAGGGGGTGCCTCGAGATACGCAGTATTTT	CASSPGQGVPRDTQYF
TRBJ1-2	TRBV12-3/TRBV12-4	few	.	TGTGCCAGCACCTTAGAAGAGATCTATGGCTACACCTTC	CASTLEEIYGYTF
TRBJ2-2	TRBV25-1	.	TRBD2	TGTGCCAGCAGACTAGCGACCGGGGAGCTGTTTTTT	CASRLATGELFF
TRBJ2-7	TRBV20-1	few	.	TGCAGTGCTAGCCCAAGCAGGGGTCCCTCCTACGAGCAGTACTTC	CSASPSRGPSYEQYF
TRBJ2-5	TRBV20-1	few	TRBD2	TGCAGTAACACCCCTAGCGGGAGGGCCTGGGTAGAGACCCAGTACTTC	CSNTPSGRAWVETQYF
TRBJ2-1	TRBV4-3	.	TRBD2	TGCGCCAGCAGCCAACTACAAGCGGGGCTGGGGAACAATGAGCAGTTCTTC	CASSQLQAGLGNNEQFF
TRBJ2-1	TRBV27	.	TRBD2	TGTGCCAGCAGTTTATTCGGGACTAGCGAGCAGTTCTTC	CASSLFGTSEQFF
TRBJ2-3	TRBV7-6	.	TRBD1	TGTGCCAGCAGCCCCGAAGGACAGGCCTTAGCCAGGGTGGATTTT	CASSPEGQALARVDF
TRBJ2-7	TRBV10-2	many	TRBD1	TGCGCCAGCAGACCGGGACAGCTACCCTACGAGCAGTACTTC	CASRPGQLPYEQYF
TRBJ1-1	TRBV7-9	few	.	TGTGCCAGCAGCCTCCTTAGGGGTGAAGCTTTCTTT	CASSLLRGEAFF
TRBJ2-1	TRBV24-1	.	.	TGTGCCACCAGTGTTGGAAGGGCCCGATACAATGAGCAGTTCTTC	CATSVGRARYNEQFF
TRBJ2-3	TRBV5-1	.	.	TGCGCCAGCAGGAGCGTGGTTAGCACAGATACGCAGTATTTT	CASRSVVSTDTQYF
TRBJ2-5	TRBV27	.	.	TGTGCCAGCAGTCCCCGACTAGTCTCGGGCCAAGAGACCCAGTACTTC	CASSPRLVSGQETQYF
TRBJ2-3	TRBV29-1	few	.	TGCAGCGTTGATAGATGGGGGGAGAGCACAGATACGCAGTATTTT	CSVDRWGESTDTQYF
TRBJ2-7	TRBV7-2	few	TRBD1	TGTGCCAGCAGCTTCCGACAGGGGACCACCGACGAGCAGTACTTC	CASSFRQGTTDEQYF
TRBJ2-5	TRBV29-1	many	.	TGCAGCGTGGAGGTGGAGACCCAGTACTTC	CSVEVETQYF
TRBJ2-3	TRBV5-1	.	.	TGCGCCAGCAGCTTGGCCCTTTCACCAACCACAGATACGCAGTATTTT	CASSLALSPTTDTQYF
TRBJ2-1	TRBV5-1	.	.	TGCGCCAGCAGACCCTTTATAAGCGGGCCGAACAATGAGCAGTTCTTC	CASRPFISGPNNEQFF
TRBJ1-1	TRBV28	.	TRBD1	TGTGCCAGCAGTCCGATACCGACAGGGACGAACACTGAAGCTTTCTTT	CASSPIPTGTNTEAFF
TRBJ2-3	TRBV6-2/TRBV6-3	once	TRBD2	TGTGCCAGCAGTTACCCTTGGCTAGCGGGAGGCACAGATACGCAGTATTTT	CASSYPWLAGGTDTQYF
TRBJ2-5	TRBV7-2	.	TRBD2	TGTGCCAGCAGCTTACGGACTAGCGGGGTCCAAGAGACCCAGTACTTC	CASSLRTSGVQETQYF
TRBJ2-1	TRBV7-3	few	TRBD1	TGTGCCAGCAGCTCCGCACGAAATCAGGGGGACAATGAGCAGTTCTTC	CASSSARNQGDNEQFF